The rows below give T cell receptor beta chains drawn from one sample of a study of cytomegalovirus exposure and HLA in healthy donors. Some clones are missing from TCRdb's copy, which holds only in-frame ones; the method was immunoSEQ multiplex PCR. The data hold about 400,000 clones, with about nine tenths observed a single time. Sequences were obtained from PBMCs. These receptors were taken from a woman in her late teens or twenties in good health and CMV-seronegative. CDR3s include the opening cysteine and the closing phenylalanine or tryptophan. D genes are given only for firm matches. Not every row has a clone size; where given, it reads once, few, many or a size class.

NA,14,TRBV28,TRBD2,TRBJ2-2,TGTGCCAGCAGACTAGCGGGAGTCTCCGGGGAGCTGTTTTTT,CASRLAGVSGELFF
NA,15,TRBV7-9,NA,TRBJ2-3,TGTGCCAGCAGACTTGGGACGCCCCAGGGGGATACGCAGTATTTT,CASRLGTPQGDTQYF
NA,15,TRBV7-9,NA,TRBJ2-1,TGTGCCAGCAGCTTAGTGTGGGAGGTAGACAATGAGCAGTTCTTC,CASSLVWEVDNEQFF
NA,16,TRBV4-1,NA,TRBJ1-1,TGCGCCACCCGTCAAGGGCAGGGTGGGGTGAACACTGAAGCTTTCTTT,CATRQGQGGVNTEAFF
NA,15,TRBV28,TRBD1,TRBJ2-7,TGTGCCAGCAGTTCAGCCGGGACAGGGGACGACGAGCAGTACTTC,CASSSAGTGDDEQYF
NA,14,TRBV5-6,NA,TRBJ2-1,TGTGCCAGCAGCTTTGGCGGGGCCTACAATGAGCAGTTCTTC,CASSFGGAYNEQFF
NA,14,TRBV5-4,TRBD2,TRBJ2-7,TGTGCCAGCAGCTTAACAGAGCGGGAGTTCGAGCAGTACTTC,CASSLTEREFEQYF
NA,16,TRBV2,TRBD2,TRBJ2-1,TGTGCCAGCAGTGAAGTAGGTAGCGGGGCCCACAATGAGCAGTTCTTC,CASSEVGSGAHNEQFF
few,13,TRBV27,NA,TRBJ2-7,TGTGCCAGCAGCTCGGTAGCCTCCTACGAGCAGTACTTC,CASSSVASYEQYF
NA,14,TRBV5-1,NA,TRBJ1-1,TGCGCCAGCAGCTTGGGGAGGGTAGGCACTGAAGCTTTCTTT,CASSLGRVGTEAFF
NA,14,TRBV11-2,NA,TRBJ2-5,TGTGCCAGCAGCTTTTCCGTCGGGAGTGAGACCCAGTACTTC,CASSFSVGSETQYF
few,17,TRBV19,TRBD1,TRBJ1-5,TGTGCCAGTATTGGGACAGCTTACTTTGATGACAATCAGCCCCAGCATTTT,CASIGTAYFDDNQPQHF
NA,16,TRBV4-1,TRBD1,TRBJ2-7,TGCGCCAGCAGCCAAGGGCCGGGACAGGGACCCTCCGAGCAGTACTTC,CASSQGPGQGPSEQYF
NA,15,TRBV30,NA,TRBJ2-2,TGTGCCGGGTCCCTGTTGAGACAAAACACCGGGGAGCTGTTTTTT,CAGSLLRQNTGELFF
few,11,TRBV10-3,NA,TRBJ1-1,TGTGCCATCGGCTCGGGGGCTGAAGCTTTCTTT,CAIGSGAEAFF
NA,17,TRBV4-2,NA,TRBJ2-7,TGTGCCAGCAGCCAAGATCTAGGGGAGGTCTCCTTCTACGAGCAGTACTTC,CASSQDLGEVSFYEQYF
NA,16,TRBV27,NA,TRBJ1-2,TGTGCCAGCAGTTTCGGGGGTCGGGACCGAGACTATGGCTACACCTTC,CASSFGGRDRDYGYTF
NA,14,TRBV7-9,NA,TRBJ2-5,TGTGCCAGCAGCTTAGGGGGGGGCAGAGAGACCCAGTACTTC,CASSLGGGRETQYF
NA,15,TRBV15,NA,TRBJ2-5,TGTGCCACCAGCAGGCTCGATACCGGGTTGGAGACCCAGTACTTC,CATSRLDTGLETQYF
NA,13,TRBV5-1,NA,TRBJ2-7,TGCGCCAGCAGCCTTTCACTAGGTAACGAGCAGTACTTC,CASSLSLGNEQYF
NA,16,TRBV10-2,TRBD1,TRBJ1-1,TGCGCCAGCAGTGAGCCTCCGGGACAGGGGTACACTGAAGCTTTCTTT,CASSEPPGQGYTEAFF
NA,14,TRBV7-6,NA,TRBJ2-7,TGTGCCAGCAGCCCGGGAGAAGGGCCCTACGAGCAGTACTTC,CASSPGEGPYEQYF
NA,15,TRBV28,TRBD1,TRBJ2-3,TGTGCCAGCAGTGCCACGGGACAGGGCACAGATACGCAGTATTTT,CASSATGQGTDTQYF
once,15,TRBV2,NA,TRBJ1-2,TGTGCCAGCAGTGAACGCCCCTTAACCCGGGGTGGCTACACCTTC,CASSERPLTRGGYTF
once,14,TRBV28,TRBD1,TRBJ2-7,TGTGCCAGCGGAATGGGACAGAAACTCTACGAGCAGTACTTC,CASGMGQKLYEQYF
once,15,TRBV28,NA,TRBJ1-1,TGTGCCAGCAGTTTATCAGGGGTGTTGAACACTGAAGCTTTCTTT,CASSLSGVLNTEAFF
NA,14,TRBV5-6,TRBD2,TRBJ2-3,TGTGCCAGCAGCTGGGGACTAGCGGGAGATACGCAGTATTTT,CASSWGLAGDTQYF
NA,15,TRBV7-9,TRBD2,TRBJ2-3,TGTGCCAGCAGCTACGGGCGGGGGGGGACAGATACGCAGTATTTT,CASSYGRGGTDTQYF
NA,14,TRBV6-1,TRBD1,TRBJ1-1,TGTGCCAGCACCCTAGACAGGGATGGAATCGTAGCTTTCTTT,CASTLDRDGIVAFF
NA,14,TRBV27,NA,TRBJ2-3,TGTGCCAGCAGTCCCCTGGCGGGGCTTGATACGCAGTATTTT,CASSPLAGLDTQYF
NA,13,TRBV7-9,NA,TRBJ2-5,TGTGCCAGCAGCTACGGCAGGCAAGAGACCCAGTACTTC,CASSYGRQETQYF
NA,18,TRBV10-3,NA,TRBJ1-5,TGTGCCATCAGTGAGTCGTTTCCAGGAACCCCTAGCAATCAGCCCCAGCATTTT,CAISESFPGTPSNQPQHF
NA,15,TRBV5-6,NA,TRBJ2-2,TGTGCCAGCAGCTTTGGGGAGGATAACACCGGGGAGCTGTTTTTT,CASSFGEDNTGELFF
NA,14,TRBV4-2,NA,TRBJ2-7,TGTGCCAGCAGCCAAGGCAGGTTCTCCTACGAGCAGTACTTC,CASSQGRFSYEQYF
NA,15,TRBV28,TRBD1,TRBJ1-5,TGTGCCAGCAGGCCAAACAGGGGGCTAAGTCAGCCCCAGCATTTT,CASRPNRGLSQPQHF
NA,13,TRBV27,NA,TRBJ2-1,TGTGCCAGCAGTTTAAGTCTCCGGAGTGAGCAGTTCTTC,CASSLSLRSEQFF
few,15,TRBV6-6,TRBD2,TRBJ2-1,TGTGCCAGCAGTTACAGTAGCGGGAGTCCGGATGAGCAGTTCTTC,CASSYSSGSPDEQFF
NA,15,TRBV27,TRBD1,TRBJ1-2,TGTGCCAGCAGTCTGGGGACAGGGGGCAACTATGGCTACACCTTC,CASSLGTGGNYGYTF
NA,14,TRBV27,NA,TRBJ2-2,TGTGCCAGCAGTCGGTTGGGCGACACCGGGGAGCTGTTTTTT,CASSRLGDTGELFF
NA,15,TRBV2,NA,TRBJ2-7,TGTGCCAGCAGTGACGGGGATTCAAGCTCCTACGAGCAGTACTTC,CASSDGDSSSYEQYF
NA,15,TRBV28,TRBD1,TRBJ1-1,TGTGCCAGCAGTTTAGGACAGGGCCTGAACACTGAAGCTTTCTTT,CASSLGQGLNTEAFF
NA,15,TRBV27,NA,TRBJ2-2,TGTGCCAGCCGACCGGGCTCGGGAGTGGCCGGGGAGCTGTTTTTT,CASRPGSGVAGELFF
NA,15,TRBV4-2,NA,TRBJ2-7,TGTGCCAGCAGCCAAGTCGGCGGTGCCAACTACGAGCAGTACTTC,CASSQVGGANYEQYF
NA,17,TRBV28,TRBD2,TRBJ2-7,TGTGCCAGCAGTTTACTAGCGGGAGGGCGGGAGGCCTACGAGCAGTACTTC,CASSLLAGGREAYEQYF
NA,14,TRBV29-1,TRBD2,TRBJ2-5,TGCAGCGTAGCTGGAGCGGGGGGGCCGGGGACCCAGTACTTC,CSVAGAGGPGTQYF
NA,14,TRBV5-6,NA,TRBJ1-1,TGTGCCAGCAGCTCCATCACACAGAACACTGAAGCTTTCTTT,CASSSITQNTEAFF
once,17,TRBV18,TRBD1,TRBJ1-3,TGTGCCAGCTCACGAGGACAGGGTTCTGGCTCTGGAAACACCATATATTTT,CASSRGQGSGSGNTIYF